Below are 2 T cell receptor beta chains sequenced from a single sample in a study of cytomegalovirus exposure and HLA in healthy donors. This PCR relied on a set of 60 Vbeta primers and 13 Jbeta primers. Clones were sequenced by immunoSEQ multiplex PCR, and TCRdb holds only the in-frame ones, with some missing. The sample includes about 130,000 clones, roughly 80% of them seen just once. The specimen sequenced was PBMCs. These receptors were collected from a man in his late teens or twenties in good health and CMV-seropositive.

The V call is TRBV7-9, the J call TRBJ2-7, with 10 bases lining up with TRBD1. The CDR3 runs to 15 residues. The V gene's germline CDR1 is SEHNR and CDR2 FQNEAQ (reference sequence). The ends lost 5 bases at V and 3 bases at J; junction bases unmatched: 7. Here the CDR3 reads CASSATGTGVYEQYF. In DNA, the CDR3 is TGTGCCAGCAGCGCCACCGGGACAGGGGTCTACGAGCAGTACTTC.

The V gene is TRBV19, the J gene TRBJ2-5; no firm D call. The CDR3 is 15 residues long. Per the germline V gene, CDR1 is LNHDA and CDR2 is SQIVND (reference sequence). V dropped 3 bases and J dropped 4 bases, with 15 bases sitting between them. CDR3 loop: CASSIVGLSVETQYF. CDR3 sequence (DNA): TGTGCCAGTAGTATCGTAGGCCTAAGCGTAGAGACCCAGTACTTC.